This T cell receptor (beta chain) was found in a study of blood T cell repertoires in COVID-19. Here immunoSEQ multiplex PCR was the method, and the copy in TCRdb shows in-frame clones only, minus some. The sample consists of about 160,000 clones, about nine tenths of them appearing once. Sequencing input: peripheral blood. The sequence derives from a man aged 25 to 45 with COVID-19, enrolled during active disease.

CDR3 DNA: TGTGCCAGTAGTCCCTGGACAGGTTCGGGCTACGAGCAGTACTTC. Protein product: CASSPWTGSGYEQYF. This chain connects TRBV19 to TRBJ2-7; 7 bases are shared with TRBD1. The CDR3 sequence is 15 residues long. The germline V gene encodes CDR1 LNHDA and CDR2 SQIVND (reference sequence). V lost 5 bases to trimming and J lost 3 bases; unmatched junction nucleotides: 10.